What follows are 18 T cell receptor beta chains derived from one specimen sequenced in a study of cytomegalovirus exposure and HLA in healthy donors. Amplification used 60 Vbeta primers and 13 Jbeta primers. The repertoire was sequenced with immunoSEQ multiplex PCR; TCRdb's copy has only in-frame clones and lacks some. The data contain 45,000 to 55,000 clones, around three quarters of them singletons. Sequencing used PBMCs. The receptor set was obtained from a man aged 30 to 45 in good health and CMV-seropositive.

This chain's CDR3 is CASSLTSGGAETQYF. For the CDR3, the DNA is TGCGCCAGCAGCCTAACTAGCGGGGGGGCAGAGACCCAGTACTTC. The J gene is TRBJ2-5, the V gene TRBV5-1, with TRBD2 matching 13 bases. CDR3 size: 15 residues. V was clipped by 4 bases and J by 4 bases; unmatched bases: 4. CDR1 and CDR2 from the germline V gene are SGHRS and YFSETQ.

The chain couples TRBV2 to TRBJ2-2; D might be TRBD1 (5 bases). CDR3 length equals 16 residues. From germline, CDR1 is SNHLY and CDR2 FYNNEI. Trimming shortened V by 2 bases and J by 5 bases, and 15 bases separated the two germline ends. In nucleotides, the CDR3 is TGTGCCAGCAGTGAAAGGAACAGGCTGCTGACCGGGGAGCTGTTTTTT. Translated: CASSERNRLLTGELFF.

The V call is TRBV5-8, the J call TRBJ2-7; 11 nucleotides agree with TRBD2. V was pared by 1 base and J by 5 bases, with 8 bases of the junction left unmatched. Germline V gene data show CDR1 as SGHTS and CDR2 as YDEGEE. The CDR3 totals 16 residues. The CDR3 loop is CASSLYSGGALNEQYF. As DNA, the CDR3 is TGTGCCAGCAGCTTGTATAGCGGGGGGGCCTTGAACGAGCAGTACTTC. The full variable domain, in which reference TRBV5-8 and TRBJ2-7 provide the parts outside the CDR3, is EAGVTQSPTHLIKTRGQQATLRCSPISGHTSVYWYQQALGLGLQFLLWYDEGEERNRGNFPPRFSGRQFPNYSSELNVNALELEDSALYLCASSLYSGGALNEQYFGPGTRLTVT.

The V call is TRBV28, the J call TRBJ1-5; TRBD1 agrees at 8 bases. The CDR3 is 15 residues long. J lost 7 bases, V lost 2 bases, and 7 bases had no gene match. Per germline, CDR1 MDHEN and CDR2 SYDVKM. DNA of the CDR3: TGTGCCAGCAGTTTAGCCCAGGGGGCAGGCCAGCCCCAGCATTTT. Encoded protein: CASSLAQGAGQPQHF.

This chain links TRBV5-1 with TRBJ2-2; no clear D gene. Looked up from germline, CDR1 is SGHRS and CDR2 is YFSETQ. Trimming left V 6 bases short and J 0 bases short, with 24 bases between. CDR3 length: 19 amino acids. The CDR3 nucleotides read TGCGCCAGCAAACCCCCCCCCGGAGACCCGTATTCGAACACCGGGGAGCTGTTTTTT. It specifies CASKPPPGDPYSNTGELFF.

The chain has TRBV13 and TRBJ2-5, with D perhaps matching TRBD2 (6 bases). This CDR3 has 13 amino acids. Germline loops: CDR1 PRHDT, CDR2 FYEKMQ (reference sequence). Trimming removed 1 base at V and 5 bases at J, with 8 bases between. Written as DNA, the CDR3 is TGTGCCAGCAGCTTAGAAGGGAGGGAGACCCAGTACTTC. This codes for CASSLEGRETQYF.

The chain carries TRBV5-6 and TRBJ2-1; D unclear. Trimming stripped 4 bases from V and 9 bases from J, with 8 bases between. The germline V gene encodes CDR1 SGHDT and CDR2 YYEEEE. The CDR3 consists of 11 residues. This chain's CDR3 is CASSTEVEQFF. CDR3 nucleotide sequence: TGTGCCAGCAGCACAGAAGTTGAGCAGTTCTTC.

The gene calls are TRBV4-1 and TRBJ2-7, with a possible D match to TRBD2 (6 bases). The germline CDR1 and CDR2 sequences are MGHRA and YSYEKL. V gave up 0 bases and J gave up 4 bases, with 10 bases separating them. The CDR3 contains 14 residues. DNA of the CDR3: TGCGCCAGCAGCCAAGATCCGGGGGTATACGAGCAGTACTTC. It is translated as CASSQDPGVYEQYF.

The rearrangement joins TRBV27 to TRBJ1-5, with a weak D call TRBD1 (5 bases). The CDR3 totals 14 residues. CDR1 is MNHEY and CDR2 is SMNVEV in the germline V gene (reference sequence). V lost 10 bases and J 2 bases, leaving 15 bases between the germline ends. This CDR3 reads CATRVGVGNQPQHF. The DNA of the CDR3 is TGTGCCACCAGGGTAGGGGTCGGCAATCAGCCCCAGCATTTT.

This clone was recorded only once. The chain is built from TRBV6-1 and TRBJ2-2; TRBD1 aligns across 10 bases. Per the germline V gene, CDR1 is MNHNS and CDR2 is SASEGT. The CDR3 consists of 15 residues. With 6 bases clipped from V and 0 bases from J, the junction kept 1 base outside the gene matches. CDR3 sequence: CASSGQGANTGELFF. CDR3 nucleotide sequence: TGTGCCAGCAGCGGACAGGGGGCGAACACCGGGGAGCTGTTTTTT.

On this clone: One junction end disagrees with the germline gene, perhaps due to a read error. The V and J genes are TRBV18 and TRBJ2-7; no reliable D call. CDR1 is KGHSH, CDR2 LQKENI, per germline. This CDR3 region has 11 residues. The CDR3 nucleotides read TGTGCCAGCTCACCCTCCCACGAGCAGTACTTC. The encoded protein is CASSPSHEQYF.

V gene TRBV6-5 combines with J gene TRBJ1-1; D might be TRBD1 (6 bases). Germline assignment: CDR1 MNHEY and CDR2 SVGAGI. V gave up 6 bases and J gave up 11 bases, with 19 bases separating them. This CDR3 has 13 amino acids. DNA for the CDR3: TGTGCCAGCAGGATATACAGGGAAATGGAGGCTTTCTTT. This sequence encodes CASRIYREMEAFF.

V is TRBV27 and J is TRBJ2-5, with TRBD1 matching over 7 bases. Per the germline V gene, CDR1 is MNHEY and CDR2 is SMNVEV (reference sequence). The CDR3 runs 16 residues. With V trimmed by 4 bases and J by 5 bases, 13 bases remained unmatched. CDR3: CASSSRTGDVRETQYF. For the CDR3, the DNA is TGTGCCAGCAGTTCGCGGACAGGAGACGTCCGGGAGACCCAGTACTTC.

The chain links TRBV5-1 to TRBJ1-5, with D perhaps TRBD1 (6 bases). The CDR3 loop spans 17 amino acids. V lost 0 bases, J lost 2 bases, and 15 bases lay in between. The germline gives CDR1 SGHRS, CDR2 YFSETQ. CDR3 bases: TGCGCCAGCAGCTTGGTACGGGGCAGGGGAGGCAATCAGCCCCAGCATTTT. It translates to CASSLVRGRGGNQPQHF.

The rearrangement uses TRBV2 and TRBJ2-2; D remains ambiguous. The V gene's germline CDR1 is SNHLY and CDR2 FYNNEI. Between the trimmed V and J ends, which lost 10 bases and 4 bases, there was a span of 13 bases. This CDR3 comprises 13 residues. CDR3 nucleotides: TGTGCCACTCGCACAGAGATCACCGGGGAGCTGTTTTTT. Protein product: CATRTEITGELFF. Full variable domain (remainder filled in from reference TRBV2 and TRBJ2-2): EPEVTQTPSHQVTQMGQEVILRCVPISNHLYFYWYRQILGQKVEFLVSFYNNEISEKSEIFDDQFSVERPDGSNFTLKIRSTKLEDSAMYFCATRTEITGELFFGEGSRLTVL.

The rearrangement links TRBV5-1 to TRBJ2-3; 7 nucleotides agree with TRBD2. Per germline, CDR1 SGHRS and CDR2 YFSETQ. V was pared by 4 bases and J by 5 bases, with 10 bases of the junction left unmatched. The CDR3 has 15 amino acids. The CDR3 nucleotides read TGCGCCAGCAGCACACCGAGCGGGGCCAGAGATACGCAGTATTTT. Residues: CASSTPSGARDTQYF.

The chain is built from TRBV19 and TRBJ1-5, with a tentative D call TRBD1 (6 bases). The CDR3 is 15 residues long. The germline CDR1 and CDR2 sequences are LNHDA and SQIVND (reference sequence). Trimming shortened V by 5 bases and J by 0 bases, and 11 bases separated the two germline ends. The CDR3 reads CASSGGQYSNQPQHF. In DNA form, the CDR3 reads TGTGCCAGTAGTGGGGGCCAGTATAGCAATCAGCCCCAGCATTTT. The full variable domain, its missing parts supplied by reference TRBV19 and TRBJ1-5, is DGGITQSPKYLFRKEGQNVTLSCEQNLNHDAMYWYRQDPGQGLRLIYYSQIVNDFQKGDIAEGYSVSREKKESFPLTVTSAQKNPTAFYLCASSGGQYSNQPQHFGDGTRLSIL.

This chain uses TRBV7-9 with TRBJ2-7; 7 bases are shared with TRBD1. Germline-derived CDR1 and CDR2 are SEHNR and FQNEAQ (reference sequence). V lost 2 bases to trimming and J lost 0 bases; unmatched junction nucleotides: 10. The CDR3 has 17 amino acids. The DNA for the CDR3 is TGTGCCAGCAGCTTATTCGGCAGGGGGATCAACTCCTACGAGCAGTACTTC. Protein product: CASSLFGRGINSYEQYF.